Listed below are T cell receptor beta chains from one sample, sequenced in a study of cytomegalovirus exposure and HLA in healthy donors. TCRdb's copy holds only in-frame clones and misses some; the assay was immunoSEQ multiplex PCR. The sample lists about 150,000 clones, 60% to 85% occurring once. The sequenced material came from PBMCs. The origin of the receptors is a woman between 50 and 59 years old in good health and CMV-seropositive. CDR3s include the opening cysteine and the closing phenylalanine or tryptophan. A D gene is named only where the DNA matches it firmly. Only part of the rows carry a size: once, few, many, or a class if the clone is expanded.

cdr3_aa cdr3_nt v_call clone_size j_call d_call
CASSEGAGRETQYF TGTGCCAGCAGCGAGGGCGCGGGACGGGAGACCCAGTACTTC TRBV7-2 NA TRBJ2-5 NA
CASSVPGRGVNEQFF TGTGCCAGCAGCGTCCCCGGGAGAGGGGTGAATGAGCAGTTCTTC TRBV9 NA TRBJ2-1 NA
CASSKGTVYEQYF TGTGCCAGCAGCAAAGGGACAGTCTACGAGCAGTACTTC TRBV21-1 NA TRBJ2-7 NA
CASSLLRVLSYEQYF TGTGCCAGCAGCTTACTCCGGGTGCTTTCCTACGAGCAGTACTTC TRBV7-8 once TRBJ2-7 NA
CASSPRTGETGQYF TGTGCCAGCAGCCCTCGGACAGGGGAAACGGGGCAGTACTTC TRBV9 NA TRBJ2-7 TRBD1
CASSDYLQGYYGYTF TGTGCCAGCAGTGACTACCTACAGGGTTACTATGGCTACACCTTC TRBV6-1 NA TRBJ1-2 NA
CASSFYSSTRETQYF TGTGCCAGCAGCTTTTACTCCTCCACGAGAGAGACCCAGTACTTC TRBV5-4 NA TRBJ2-5 NA
CASSADRSSEKLFF TGTGCCAGCAGCGCCGACAGGTCTAGTGAAAAACTGTTTTTT TRBV9 NA TRBJ1-4 NA
CASSPPGLSTDTQYF TGTGCCAGCTCACCACCGGGACTCTCCACAGATACGCAGTATTTT TRBV18 NA TRBJ2-3 NA
CARGLTDGYTF TGTGCCAGGGGACTTACGGATGGCTACACCTTC TRBV10-3 few TRBJ1-2 NA
CASSWGQVGSYEQYF TGTGCCAGCAGCTGGGGACAGGTTGGGTCCTACGAGCAGTACTTC TRBV7-8 NA TRBJ2-7 TRBD1
CASSLAGADIQYF TGCGCCAGCAGCTTGGCAGGGGCGGACATTCAGTACTTC TRBV5-1 NA TRBJ2-4 NA
CAWSGQYTEAFF TGTGCCTGGAGTGGCCAGTACACTGAAGCTTTCTTT TRBV30 few TRBJ1-1 NA
CASAGGYEQYF TGTGCCAGCGCCGGGGGTTACGAGCAGTACTTC TRBV7-9 NA TRBJ2-7 NA
CASSLAGGLYEQYF TGCGCCAGCAGCTTGGCCGGCGGCCTTTACGAGCAGTACTTC TRBV5-1 NA TRBJ2-7 NA
CASSPRGGDEQYF TGTGCCAGCTCACCGCGGGGTGGCGACGAGCAGTACTTC TRBV18 NA TRBJ2-7 NA
CASGTLQTQYF TGTGCCAGCGGGACTCTTCAGACTCAGTACTTC TRBV7-2 NA TRBJ2-7 NA
CASSRTGQNQPQHF TGTGCCAGCAGTCGAACGGGACAGAATCAGCCCCAGCATTTT TRBV6-5 NA TRBJ1-5 TRBD1
CASSLDQGSDEKLFF TGTGCCAGCAGCTTGGATCAGGGAAGTGACGAAAAACTGTTTTTT TRBV5-4 NA TRBJ1-4 NA
CASSFQRGQETQYF TGTGCCAGCAGCTTTCAGAGGGGGCAAGAGACCCAGTACTTC TRBV7-2 NA TRBJ2-5 NA
CAGGGGNTIYF TGTGCCGGCGGGGGTGGAAACACCATATATTTT TRBV19 NA TRBJ1-3 NA
CASRPGQGFNEQFF TGCGCCAGCAGACCAGGGCAGGGGTTCAATGAGCAGTTCTTC TRBV4-3 once TRBJ2-1 NA
CASSLGGATDTQYF TGTGCCAGCAGCTTGGGTGGGGCCACAGATACGCAGTATTTT TRBV5-8 many TRBJ2-3 NA
CASSPKREHMQFF TGTGCCAGCTCACCAAAGCGGGAGCATATGCAGTTCTTC TRBV18 NA TRBJ2-1 TRBD2
CASSTQRGGSSEQFF TGTGCCAGCAGCACCCAGCGGGGGGGCTCGTCTGAGCAGTTCTTC TRBV9 NA TRBJ2-1 TRBD2
CASRAPSGSAYEQYF TGTGCCAGCAGGGCCCCTAGCGGGAGCGCCTACGAGCAGTACTTC TRBV6-1 NA TRBJ2-7 TRBD2
CASSQDRLASLHKLLHEQFF TGCGCCAGCAGCCAAGATAGATTAGCTAGCCTGCACAAACTTCTTCATGAGCAGTTCTTC TRBV4-3 NA TRBJ2-1 NA
CASRKGDLNTEAFF TGTGCCAGCAGGAAGGGGGACCTGAACACTGAAGCTTTCTTT TRBV2 NA TRBJ1-1 NA
CASRGGTGRDNEQFF TGTGCCAGCAGAGGGGGGACAGGGAGGGACAATGAGCAGTTCTTC TRBV6-1 NA TRBJ2-1 TRBD1
CASSPSGDSNYGYTF TGTGCCAGCTCACCTAGCGGGGACTCCAACTATGGCTACACCTTC TRBV18 NA TRBJ1-2 NA
CASSLKLAGETTYEQYF TGCGCCAGCAGCCTCAAGTTGGCGGGGGAGACAACCTACGAGCAGTACTTC TRBV4-1 NA TRBJ2-7 TRBD2
CASSSRGTGNTEAFF TGTGCCAGCAGCTCAAGGGGAACAGGGAACACTGAAGCTTTCTTT TRBV11-3 NA TRBJ1-1 NA
CASSQGYGGGHSYEQYF TGCGCCAGCAGCCAAGGGTACGGCGGGGGACACTCCTACGAGCAGTACTTC TRBV4-3 NA TRBJ2-7 NA
CASRTKLAGEETQYF TGTGCCAGCAGGACCAAACTAGCGGGGGAAGAGACCCAGTACTTC TRBV7-8 few TRBJ2-5 TRBD2
CASSFRPGQGTQYF TGTGCCAGCAGCTTCCGACCTGGTCAGGGGACCCAGTACTTC TRBV2 NA TRBJ2-5 NA
CASSVGGALVNEQYF TGTGCCAGCAGCGTGGGGGGAGCCCTAGTAAACGAGCAGTACTTC TRBV9 few TRBJ2-7 NA
CASSQGQAEPSYTF TGCGCCAGCAGCCAGGGACAGGCCGAGCCATCCTACACCTTC TRBV5-1 NA TRBJ1-2 TRBD1
CAWSVQRRSYNEQFF TGTGCCTGGAGTGTACAGCGGAGGAGTTACAATGAGCAGTTCTTC TRBV30 NA TRBJ2-1 NA
CASSEQGDVGEQFF TGTGCCAGCAGTGAACAGGGGGATGTGGGTGAGCAGTTCTTC TRBV6-4 few TRBJ2-1 TRBD1
CASSRQESEQYF TGTGCCAGCAGCCGACAGGAAAGCGAGCAGTACTTC TRBV5-6 NA TRBJ2-7 NA
CASSLVAGDTGELFF TGTGCCAGCAGCTTGGTAGCGGGGGACACCGGGGAGCTGTTTTTT TRBV5-4 NA TRBJ2-2 TRBD2
CASSLIQEQFF TGTGCCAGCAGCTTAATACAGGAGCAGTTCTTC TRBV7-8 NA TRBJ2-1 NA
CASRQGFGNTIYF TGTGCCAGCCGACAGGGGTTTGGAAACACCATATATTTT TRBV7-2 NA TRBJ1-3 TRBD1
CASSELTGPLSSYNEQFF TGTGCCAGCAGTGAACTGACAGGACCTTTGAGCTCCTACAATGAGCAGTTCTTC TRBV6-1 NA TRBJ2-1 NA
CAISEPSHREQYF TGTGCCATCAGTGAGCCGTCCCACAGGGAGCAGTACTTC TRBV10-3 NA TRBJ2-7 NA
CASSPRDRGTPYEQYF TGTGCCAGCTCACCCCGGGACAGGGGAACGCCTTACGAGCAGTACTTC TRBV18 NA TRBJ2-7 TRBD1